This note documents a single T cell receptor beta chain sequence. Its antigen is currently unknown. These data originate in a study of OX40 agonist ivuxolimab in advanced cancers. Study details: Ivuxolimab, an antibody that agonizes OX40 (CD134), was administered to the patients. Patients were 65% to 85% male with ages roughly 23 to 79, mean roughly 55. The study's findings and limits: The study found among the lowest clonal expansion in partial responders at 0.1-3.0 mg/kg.

The method was immunoSEQ multiplex PCR; TCRdb's version includes in-frame clones alone and lacks a portion of them. In the table there are fewer than 60,000 clones, 75% to 80% of which are singletons. Any history of autoimmune disease or systemic immunosuppression disqualified patients. The CDR3 spans 12 residues. V lost 4 bases and J 7 bases, leaving 9 bases between the germline ends. Germline assignment: CDR1 SGHRS and CDR2 YFSETQ. The starting material was CD4+ or CD8+ T cells sorted from blood, obtained in a trial of the OX40 agonist ivuxolimab. The chain is built from TRBV5-1 and TRBJ2-1; D is undetermined. This TCR came from an adult with an advanced solid tumor such as melanoma, head and neck, liver or kidney cancer. CDR3 amino acids: CASSEQLNEQFF. Here the CDR3 DNA reads TGCGCCAGCAGCGAACAGCTGAATGAGCAGTTCTTC. The full variable domain, rest sourced from reference TRBV5-1 and TRBJ2-1, is KAGVTQTPRYLIKTRGQQVTLSCSPISGHRSVSWYQQTPGQGLQFLFEYFSETQRNKGNFPGRFSGRQFSNSRSEMNVSTLELGDSALYLCASSEQLNEQFFGPGTRLTVL.